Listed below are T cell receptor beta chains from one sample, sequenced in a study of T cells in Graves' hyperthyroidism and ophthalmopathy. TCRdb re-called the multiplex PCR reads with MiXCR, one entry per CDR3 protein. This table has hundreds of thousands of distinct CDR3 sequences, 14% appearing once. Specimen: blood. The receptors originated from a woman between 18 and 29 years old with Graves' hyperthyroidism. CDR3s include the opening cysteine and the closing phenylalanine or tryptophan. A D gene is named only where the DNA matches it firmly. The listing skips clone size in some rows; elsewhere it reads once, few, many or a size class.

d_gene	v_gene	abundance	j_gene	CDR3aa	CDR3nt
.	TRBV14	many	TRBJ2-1	CASSHIAVSYNEQFF	TGTGCCAGCAGCCATATAGCGGTCTCCTACAATGAGCAGTTCTTC
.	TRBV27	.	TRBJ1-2	CASKLSGNYGYTF	TGTGCCAGCAAATTATCGGGGAACTATGGCTACACCTTC
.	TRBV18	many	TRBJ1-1	CASSPTKSEAFF	TGTGCCAGCTCTCCCACGAAATCTGAAGCTTTCTTT
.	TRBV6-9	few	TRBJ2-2	CASSSGGLHTGELFF	TGTGCCAGCAGTTCTGGGGGCCTCCACACCGGGGAGCTGTTTTTT
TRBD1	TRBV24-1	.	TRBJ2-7	CATSDFGPGGRHEQYF	TGTGCCACCAGTGATTTTGGGCCAGGGGGCCGTCACGAGCAGTACTTC
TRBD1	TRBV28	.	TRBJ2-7	CASSPGQGFVYEQYF	TGTGCCAGCAGCCCGGGACAGGGGTTCGTTTACGAGCAGTACTTC
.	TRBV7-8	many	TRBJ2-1	CASSQTTGNEQFF	TGTGCCAGCAGCCAAACCACAGGGAATGAGCAGTTCTTC
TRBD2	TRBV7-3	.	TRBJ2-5	CASSSAGLAGETQYF	TGTGCCAGCAGCTCCGCGGGGCTAGCGGGAGAGACCCAGTACTTC
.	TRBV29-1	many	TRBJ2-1	CSVGYNEQFF	TGCAGCGTTGGGTACAATGAGCAGTTCTTC
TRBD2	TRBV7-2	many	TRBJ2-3	CASSTQAGVRTDTQYF	TGTGCCAGCAGCACCCAAGCGGGAGTACGTACAGATACGCAGTATTTT
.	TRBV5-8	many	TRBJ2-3	CASSPGAGALLVSDTQYF	TGTGCCAGCAGCCCTGGGGCCGGGGCGCTCCTCGTCTCAGATACGCAGTATTTT
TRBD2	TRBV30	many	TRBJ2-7	CAWISAGGPFYEQYF	TGTGCCTGGATCTCAGCGGGAGGGCCATTCTACGAGCAGTACTTC
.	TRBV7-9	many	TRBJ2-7	CASSFDRFYEQYF	TGTGCCAGCAGCTTCGACAGATTCTACGAGCAGTACTTC
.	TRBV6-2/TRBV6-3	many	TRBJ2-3	CASSYSTLGRRPKDTQYF	TGTGCCAGCAGTTACTCGACGCTGGGGAGAAGGCCCAAAGATACGCAGTATTTT
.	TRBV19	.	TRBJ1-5	CASSIWGQGNQPQHF	TGTGCCAGTAGTATATGGGGGCAGGGTAATCAGCCCCAGCATTTT
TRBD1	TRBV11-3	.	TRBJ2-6	CASSFDRGRSSSGANVLTF	TGTGCCAGCAGCTTTGACAGGGGGCGTTCGAGCTCTGGGGCCAACGTCCTGACTTTC
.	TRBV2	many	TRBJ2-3	CASTGQLTDTQYF	TGTGCCAGCACCGGACAGCTCACAGATACGCAGTATTTT
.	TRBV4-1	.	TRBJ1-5	CASSHPARNQPQHF	TGCGCCAGCAGCCATCCTGCCCGTAATCAGCCCCAGCATTTT
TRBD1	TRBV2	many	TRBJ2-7	CAIRTGYSYEQYF	TGTGCCATTCGGACAGGCTACTCCTACGAGCAGTACTTC
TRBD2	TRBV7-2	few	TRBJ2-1	CASTLELADFNEQFF	TGTGCCAGCACCCTGGAACTAGCGGACTTCAATGAGCAGTTCTTC
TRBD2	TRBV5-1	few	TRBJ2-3	CASSLATGLAGGKGTDTQYF	TGCGCCAGCAGCTTGGCTACGGGACTAGCGGGAGGGAAAGGAACAGATACGCAGTATTTT
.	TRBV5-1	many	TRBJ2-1	CASSLNNYNEQFF	TGCGCCAGCAGCTTGAACAACTACAATGAGCAGTTCTTC
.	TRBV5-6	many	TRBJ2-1	CASSLSGSHNEQFF	TGTGCCAGCAGCTTGTCGGGGTCCCACAATGAGCAGTTCTTC
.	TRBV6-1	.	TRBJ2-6	CASSPGVLSSGANVLTF	TGTGCCAGCAGTCCAGGGGTCCTGAGCTCTGGGGCCAACGTCCTGACTTTC
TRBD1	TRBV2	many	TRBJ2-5	CASDRDLGETQYF	TGTGCCAGCGACAGGGACCTAGGAGAGACCCAGTACTTC
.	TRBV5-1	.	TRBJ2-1	CASSPSTGSFLDNEQFF	TGCGCCAGCAGCCCAAGTACAGGGTCCTTTCTTGACAATGAGCAGTTCTTC
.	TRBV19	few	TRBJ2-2	CASSSHQDGLTGELFF	TGTGCCAGTAGCTCCCACCAGGATGGGTTAACCGGGGAGCTGTTTTTT
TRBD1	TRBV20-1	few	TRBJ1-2	CSAPWDRDLDYGYTF	TGCAGTGCTCCTTGGGACAGGGATTTAGACTATGGCTACACCTTC
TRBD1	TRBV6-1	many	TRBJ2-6	CATARRLWDSTNSGANVLTF	TGTGCCACCGCTAGAAGACTATGGGACAGCACAAATTCTGGGGCCAACGTCCTGACTTTC
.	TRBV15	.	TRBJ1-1	CATSRDQGNTEAFF	TGTGCCACCAGCAGAGATCAGGGGAACACTGAAGCTTTCTTT
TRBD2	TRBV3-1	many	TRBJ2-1	CASSHTSGRANEQFF	TGTGCCAGCAGCCACACTAGCGGGAGGGCCAATGAGCAGTTCTTC
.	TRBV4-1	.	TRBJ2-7	CASSQGTGTVVYEQYF	TGCGCCAGCAGCCAAGGGACCGGGACCGTAGTCTACGAGCAGTACTTC
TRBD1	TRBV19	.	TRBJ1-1	CASSIGSLAGGTEAFF	TGTGCCAGTAGTATAGGGAGTCTGGCAGGGGGCACTGAAGCTTTCTTT
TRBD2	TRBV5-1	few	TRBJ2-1	CASSPWTSRGTDEQFF	TGCGCCAGCAGCCCATGGACTAGCAGGGGCACCGATGAGCAGTTCTTC
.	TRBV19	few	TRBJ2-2	CASWVLGTGELFF	TGTGCCAGCTGGGTCCTGGGGACCGGGGAGCTGTTTTTT
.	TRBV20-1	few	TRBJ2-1	CSAREYPAKGAYNEQFF	TGCAGTGCTAGAGAGTATCCGGCAAAGGGGGCCTACAATGAGCAGTTCTTC
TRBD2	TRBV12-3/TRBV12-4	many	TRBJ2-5	CASSAPKRGQETQYF	TGTGCCAGCAGTGCCCCCAAGCGGGGGCAAGAGACCCAGTACTTC
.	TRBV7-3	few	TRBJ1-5	CASSMGGNQPQHF	TGTGCCAGCTCCATGGGGGGCAATCAGCCCCAGCATTTT
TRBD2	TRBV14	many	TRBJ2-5	CASSQDGLAGETQYF	TGTGCCAGCAGCCAAGATGGACTAGCGGGAGAGACCCAGTACTTC
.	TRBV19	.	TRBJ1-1	CASTSLGNTEAFF	TGTGCCAGTACCTCCCTCGGCAACACTGAAGCTTTCTTT
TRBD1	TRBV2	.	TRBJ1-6	CASEGQGDSPLHF	TGTGCCAGCGAGGGACAGGGGGATTCACCCCTCCACTTT
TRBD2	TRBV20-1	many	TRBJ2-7	CSARVPSGTYEQYF	TGCAGTGCTAGAGTGCCTAGCGGTACCTACGAGCAGTACTTC
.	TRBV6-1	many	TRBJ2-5	CASSSQGYQETQYF	TGTGCCAGCAGTTCGCAGGGTTACCAAGAGACCCAGTACTTC
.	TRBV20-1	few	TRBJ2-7	CSARAPDDEQYF	TGCAGTGCTAGAGCGCCCGACGACGAGCAGTACTTC
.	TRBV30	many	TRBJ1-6	CAWSLGGLTYNSPLHF	TGTGCCTGGAGCCTCGGGGGCCTCACCTACAATTCACCCCTCCACTTT
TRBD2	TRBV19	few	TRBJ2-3	CASSKRDGSDTQYF	TGTGCCAGTAGTAAGCGGGACGGGTCAGATACGCAGTATTTT
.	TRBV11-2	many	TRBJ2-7	CASSLDPAVAHEQYF	TGTGCCAGCAGCTTAGACCCCGCAGTCGCTCACGAGCAGTACTTC